This record looks at one T cell receptor (beta chain) sequence and its context. Its target is unknown. Previously described methods with listed TCR primers produced the bulk TCR libraries. TCRdb called the PCR reads again in MiXCR, with one record for every CDR3 protein. The sample contains under 600,000 distinct CDR3 sequences, around 25% of which appear only once. The germline CDR1 and CDR2 sequences are DFQATT and SNEGSKA (reference sequence). The CDR3 extends over 19 amino acids. The J segment lost 4 bases and the V segment lost 1 base, leaving 11 bases of the junction unmatched. The data were obtained in a study of molecular identifiers for immune sequencing clone quantification. As for the study in general: Replicate experiments took RNA from around 20,000 or 100,000 naive CD8 cells, divided it five ways and sequenced four.

Study results and limitations: Sizes of highly expanded clones could be underestimated through identical TCRs sharing a barcode.

Libraries of naive CD8 cells were prepared from roughly 18,000 to 920,000 sorted cells using 10%, 30% or 50% RNA. The V gene is TRBV20-1, the J gene TRBJ2-3; 16 positions agree with TRBD2. The sequencing sample was made of naive CD8+ T cells from blood, with Jurkat cell RNA spiked in. Subset of the sample: FACS-sorted CD8+CD4-CCR7+CD45RA+ naive T cells. This clonotype originated in a human donor in good health. Some libraries in this study had Jurkat cell RNA spiked in. Here the CDR3 DNA reads TGCAGTGCTAGAGCCTGGGGACTAGCGGGGGGGCGACACCCAGATACGCAGTATTTT. Residues: CSARAWGLAGGRHPDTQYF.